This T cell receptor (beta chain) was retrieved from a study of blood T cell repertoires in COVID-19. Using immunoSEQ multiplex PCR, the repertoire was profiled, and TCRdb retains in-frame clones only, with some absent. Of about 85,000 clones in the sample, 85% to 90% were seen once. CDR3 length: 14 residues. Germline CDR1 is LGHNA and CDR2 is YSLEER. With V trimmed by 1 base and J by 5 bases, 3 bases remained unmatched. The receptor was isolated from a woman of 80 years or more with active or convalescent COVID-19. The chain is built from TRBV4-3 and TRBJ1-2; TRBD1 aligns across 8 bases. What was sequenced was peripheral blood. CDR3: CASSQGDRLYGYTF. The CDR3 DNA sequence: TGCGCCAGCAGCCAAGGGGACAGGCTTTATGGCTACACCTTC.